This T cell receptor beta chain was obtained from a study of blood T cells in healthy people across ages (dated by TCRdb to 2014 to 2015). With regard to the full study: Template switching captured roughly one uniquely barcoded TCR beta cDNA molecule per two T cells in model experiments. The study analyzed two additional independent replicas of 1 million unique cDNA reads from the same blood draw for two donors, one aged 18 to 29 and one aged 80 or older. The donors were split into four age groups: young (average 16 years), middle-aged (nearly 40), aged (more than 60) and long-lived (more than 80). Age-related changes in TCR beta repertoire diversity were measured in the study by deep sequencing normalized with unique cDNA molecular identifiers. Donors of different ages were randomly distributed across sequencing lanes to avoid experimental bias.

V drops 5 bases and J drops 8 bases, leaving 19 bases in between. The CDR3 numbers 15 residues from cysteine through phenylalanine. Only the CDR3 DNA is retained, 45 bases long and in frame from the first base. The germline V gene specifies MNHEY as CDR1 and SVGAGI as CDR2. Study-wide findings and limitations: Compared with the aged group, the long-lived group had more naive CD4+ T cells, fewer expanded clones and increased TCR diversity, a pattern suggesting age selection. Because the CMV infection status of the donors was unknown, age-related changes in expanded clonotypes may potentially have been confounded. Since profiling was done on bulk unsorted PBMCs, naive and antigen-experienced compartments could not be conclusively compared. Estimates of total diversity based on one million sequenced T cells were regarded as lower bounds and as underestimates. Observed TCR beta diversity per million T cells fell roughly linearly with age, and a significant reduction was already apparent by age approximately 40. There was a strong correlation between observed TCR beta diversity and the percentage of naive T cells measured by flow cytometry.

Systemically healthy Caucasian individuals from Russia, 39 in total and aged roughly 6 to 100 years, were included as donors. Each donor gave around 9.5 milliliters of peripheral blood, collected into EDTA-treated Vacutainer tubes. PBMCs were isolated by Ficoll-Paque density-gradient centrifugation, with at least 7 million obtained per sample. Trizol reagent was used to extract total RNA from PBMCs, with at least 6 micrograms per sample. The percentages of naive CD45RAhigh/CD27high T cells were determined by flow cytometry on a PBMC aliquot from every donor. Receptor libraries were prepared by 5' RACE. Sequencing used an Illumina HiSeq 2500. A second PCR of roughly 7 to 11 cycles was performed with a sample-barcoded 5' primer and a J-beta primer mix. A unique molecular identifier was introduced onto each TCR beta cDNA molecule by a template-switch 5' adaptor carrying 12 random nucleotides. Each sample yielded at least 2.5 million CDR3-containing paired-end reads. All of the RNA was converted into first-strand cDNA using the Mint cDNA synthesis kit, with a TRBC-specific oligonucleotide serving as the primer. After uracil-DNA glycosylase treatment, a first 18-cycle PCR used universal primers M1SS and BC2_uni_R on all cDNA. Under the source paper's analysis protocol: For normalization, 1 million high-quality reads, each with a distinct molecular identifier, were randomly selected from each sample. Instead of being binned into consensus sequences, reads that shared molecular identifiers were thrown out. MiTCR, with a Q25 quality threshold and the strictest error-elimination algorithm, was used for CDR3 identification, clonotype clustering and error correction. A nonparametric unseen species model with Euler transformation was used to estimate lower-bound total TCR beta diversity. The raw public data were reprocessed by TCRdb itself: fastp quality trimming at Q25, MiXCR clonotype calling, in-frame beta chains only. Here each entry gathers all rows of one CDR3 protein and keeps the most common genes and DNA. TCRdb's processing, not the authors' own work, is the source of the V and J calls. Across this sample there are about 1.4 million distinct CDR3 sequences, with 55% to 75% seen only once. The top ten hold 6.5% to 8.5% of the sample.

In the case of this clonotype: There is no known antigen for this receptor. Base qualities are not provided; no much larger clone lies one nucleotide away.

The sample taken for sequencing was blood. This TCR was sampled from a man aged 18 to 30 in good health. The V and J genes are TRBV6-5 and TRBJ2-1, with no D gene named confidently. In nucleotides, the sequence is TGTGCCAGCAGTCCAGCCAGGCTAGTGGTTTATGAGCAGTTCTTC. This is translated as CASSPARLVVYEQFF.